This record covers a single T cell receptor (beta chain). Random-hexamer reverse transcription was applied to about 0.5 to 1 ug RNA. An immunoSEQ multiplex PCR amplified TCR beta CDR3 over 54 Vbeta and 13 Jbeta. Using its own MiXCR run on the immunoSEQ multiplex PCR reads, TCRdb lists one record per CDR3 protein. The sample contains over 80,000 distinct CDR3 sequences, approximately 93% of which appear only once. TEMRA cells were FACS-enriched and CD8+ and CD4+ T cells negatively isolated. In germline, CDR1 is MNHEY, CDR2 SVGEGT. V was clipped by 5 bases and J by 2 bases; unmatched bases: 6. This CDR3 is built from 16 residues. This record comes from a study of CD8 T cells in Susac syndrome. Study background: The Susac syndrome patients that were sequenced included 5 or 6 with active disease and 8 or 9 in remission. At the time their blood was drawn, patients with Susac syndrome were either therapy-naive, on corticosteroids (with some of them also receiving intravenous immunoglobulin), or on intravenous immunoglobulin alone.

This chain joins TRBV6-2 or TRBV6-3 and TRBJ2-1; 10 bases match TRBD1. The clonotype was recovered from a human donor with Susac syndrome. The sample taken for sequencing was CD8+ T cells from PBMCs. The CDR3 nucleotides read TGTGCCAGCAGTACCGGGACAGGGGTCACCTACAATGAGCAGTTCTTC. Translation gives CASSTGTGVTYNEQFF.